These 6 T cell receptor beta chains originate from one sample sequenced in a study of cytomegalovirus exposure and HLA in healthy donors. Vbeta (60) and Jbeta (13) primers were used in the PCR. Produced via immunoSEQ multiplex PCR; TCRdb's table is partial and in-frame only. The sample shows about 82,000 clones, 78% of them seen only once. The sequenced material came from PBMCs. The origin of the receptors is a male donor in good health and CMV-seropositive.

The CDR3, as DNA: TGTGCCAGCGGGAGCAGGCAGAGCTACGAGCAGTACTTC. It specifies CASGSRQSYEQYF. The rearrangement links TRBV27 to TRBJ2-7; possible D gene TRBD2, 5 bases. Germline V gene sequence: CDR1 MNHEY, CDR2 SMNVEV (reference sequence). V gave up 8 bases and J gave up 3 bases, with 14 bases separating them. The CDR3 is made up of 13 amino acids.

This chain connects TRBV2 to TRBJ2-1; D might be TRBD1 (6 bases). Germline values: CDR1 SNHLY, CDR2 FYNNEI. V was shortened by 7 bases and J by 8 bases, with 12 bases between the two germline ends. CDR3 length equals 12 residues. The CDR3 loop is CASKGRGHEQFF. The CDR3, as DNA: TGTGCCAGCAAAGGCAGGGGCCATGAGCAGTTCTTC.

CDR3 bases: TGTGCCAGCAGTGGGTCGGGACTAGCGTACGGGGAGCTGTTTTTT. Translation: CASSGSGLAYGELFF. The chain combines TRBV6-1 with TRBJ2-2; 10 nucleotides match TRBD2. Per the germline V gene, CDR1 is MNHNS and CDR2 is SASEGT. Unmatched junction bases numbered 6, after V lost 4 bases and J lost 7 bases. The CDR3 is made up of 15 amino acids.

About this clone itself: The same CDR3 can be traced to other DNA sequences in this sample. The chain employs TRBV19 and TRBJ2-1; 9 nucleotides agree with TRBD2. V gave up 3 bases and J gave up 4 bases; unmatched junction bases: 4. Per germline, CDR1 LNHDA and CDR2 SQIVND (reference sequence). This CDR3 region has 15 residues. In DNA, the CDR3 is TGTGCCAGTAGTATTAGGCTAGCGGGGTACAATGAGCAGTTCTTC. Encoded protein: CASSIRLAGYNEQFF. Based on the CDR3 plus reference TRBV19 and TRBJ2-1, the full variable domain is DGGITQSPKYLFRKEGQNVTLSCEQNLNHDAMYWYRQDPGQGLRLIYYSQIVNDFQKGDIAEGYSVSREKKESFPLTVTSAQKNPTAFYLCASSIRLAGYNEQFFGPGTRLTVL.

The V gene is TRBV5-1, the J gene TRBJ1-1, with 9 bases that match TRBD1. Germline CDR1 reads SGHRS; CDR2 reads YFSETQ. The CDR3 sequence is 13 residues long. The V and J ends lost 6 bases and 8 bases, in that order; junction bases with no gene match: 8. The CDR3 here is CASKTTGGAEAFF. CDR3 DNA: TGCGCCAGCAAAACTACAGGGGGCGCGGAAGCTTTCTTT.

The chain couples TRBV5-4 to TRBJ2-7; 7 bases are shared with TRBD2. Germline V gives CDR1 SGHNT, CDR2 YYREEE (reference sequence). The CDR3 has 15 residues. With V trimmed by 3 bases and J by 7 bases, 13 bases remained unmatched. The CDR3 DNA is TGTGCCAGCAGCTCCGGGGAGGGGACCCTAGGGGAGCAGTACTTC. Translating gives CASSSGEGTLGEQYF.